This T cell receptor (beta chain) was documented in a study of cytomegalovirus exposure and HLA in healthy donors. This PCR relied on a set of 60 Vbeta primers and 13 Jbeta primers. This table comes from immunoSEQ multiplex PCR, and its TCRdb copy is limited to in-frame clones, with some not included. The profile covers roughly 240,000 clones, with roughly 82% appearing a single time and more than 5% taken by the ten largest. Broader study findings: Highly shared sequence variants in one cluster were likely a sequencing artifact. Previously analyzed data showed that most TCR beta V segments were productive at a frequency of about 87% or about 30%. Analysis was carried out at a later point, and it linked a missense DCLRE1C variant to TCR beta V- and J-gene trimming.

As to this clone: Its antigen is unidentified.

The CDR3 loop spans 14 amino acids. V gave up 9 bases and J gave up 1 base; unmatched junction bases: 4. CDR1 ENHRY and CDR2 SYGVKD come from the germline V gene. Sample: PBMCs. The receptor comes from a woman aged 40 to 50 in good health and CMV-seropositive. V and J are TRBV10-3 and TRBJ2-3; TRBD1 agrees at 10 bases. The CDR3 loop reads CAMSGTGGTDTQYF. In nucleotides, the CDR3 is TGTGCCATGTCGGGGACAGGGGGCACAGATACGCAGTATTTT.